One sample yielded the 21 T cell receptor beta chains listed below, sequenced in a study of metastatic and nonmetastatic thyroid tumors. Via MiXCR, TCRdb re-called the PCR reads. The data show about 12,000 clones, with 33% seen just once and roughly 13% held by the top ten. Every patient underwent thyroid surgery untreated. Sequences were obtained from tumor tissue. These receptors all stem from a male donor with papillary thyroid cancer or a benign thyroid nodule (not recorded which). Some clones in this sample may be carry-over from other donors' samples.

This clone is medium-sized (0.01 to 0.1%). The rearrangement joins TRBV6-1 to TRBJ1-1; D is uncertain. This CDR3 has 14 amino acids. V lost 2 bases to trimming and J lost 7 bases, with 14 bases between them. Germline-derived CDR1 and CDR2 are MNHNS and SASEGT. This CDR3 is CASSELLRGIEAFF. In DNA form, the CDR3 reads TGTGCCAGCAGTGAATTGTTACGGGGAATTGAAGCTTTCTTT.

This clone occurred a few times. This chain joins TRBV2 and TRBJ2-7; D is unclear. The CDR3 is made up of 13 amino acids. Germline loops: CDR1 SNHLY, CDR2 FYNNEI. The V end was cut by 8 bases, the J end by 4 bases, with 15 bases between. CDR3 sequence reads: CASVGGAAYEQYF. CDR3 in DNA: TGTGCCAGCGTAGGTGGCGCGGCGTACGAGCAGTACTTC.

By share, this clone counts as medium-sized. This chain uses TRBV6-1 with TRBJ2-7, with TRBD2 identical over 9 bases. Germline V lookup: CDR1 MNHNS, CDR2 SASEGT. Losses at the gene ends were 5 bases for V and 6 bases for J; bases not matched to a gene: 14. The CDR3 spans 16 residues. Written as DNA, the CDR3 is TGTGCCAGCAGTAAAGGGAGCGGGGGGCGTCAGGGCGAGCAGTACTTC. This sequence encodes CASSKGSGGRQGEQYF.

Only a few counts were recorded for this clone. The chain joins TRBV6-5 to TRBJ2-2; D is undetermined. This CDR3 is built from 14 residues. Germline CDR1 MNHEY, CDR2 SVGAGI. V dropped 7 bases and J dropped 0 bases, with 9 bases sitting between them. CDR3 nucleotides: TGTGCCAGCACTTCTCCACCGAACACCGGGGAGCTGTTTTTT. Translating it yields CASTSPPNTGELFF.

This chain connects TRBV4-1 to TRBJ2-1; D uncertain. Per the germline V gene, CDR1 is MGHRA and CDR2 is YSYEKL. This CDR3 region has 15 residues. The V end lost 4 bases, the J end lost 2 bases, and 12 bases lay between the germline ends. As DNA, the CDR3 is TGCGCCAGCAGCCGCCCCGTATATGCCTACAATGAGCAGTTCTTC. Translation: CASSRPVYAYNEQFF.

The chain has TRBV20-1 and TRBJ2-1; D unresolved. This CDR3 is 15 amino acids long. Germline V gives CDR1 DFQATT, CDR2 SNEGSKA (reference sequence). V shed 0 bases and J shed 0 bases, with 9 bases lying between them. CDR3 amino acids: CSARDITSSYNEQFF. DNA of the CDR3: TGCAGTGCTAGAGATATCACGAGCTCCTACAATGAGCAGTTCTTC.

The J gene is TRBJ2-7, the V gene TRBV28, with 13 bases identical to TRBD2. The CDR3 has 19 amino acids. Germline V gene sequence: CDR1 MDHEN, CDR2 SYDVKM. V trimming: 5 bases; J trimming: 4 bases; junction bases outside the gene matches: 17. The CDR3 loop is CASSPTRSWTSGRRYEQYF. The CDR3 nucleotides read TGTGCCAGCAGTCCTACTCGAAGCTGGACTAGCGGGAGAAGATACGAGCAGTACTTC.

The CDR3 region is CSAGPTNYGYTF. CDR3 bases: TGCAGTGCCGGACCCACTAACTATGGCTACACCTTC. V usage is TRBV20-1 and J usage is TRBJ1-2; no definite D call. With 6 bases removed from V and 0 bases from J, the gap between germline ends came to 8 bases. CDR1 and CDR2 (germline): DFQATT, SNEGSKA (reference sequence). The CDR3 runs 12 residues.

This clone is termed medium-sized. The genes are TRBV27 and TRBJ1-5, with D unresolved. The CDR3 runs to 13 residues. Deletions cut 5 bases from V and 1 base from J, with 6 bases between. Per germline, CDR1 MNHEY and CDR2 SMNVEV (reference sequence). The DNA of the CDR3 is TGTGCCAGCAGTGTGAGAAGCAATCAGCCCCAGCATTTT. Its protein is CASSVRSNQPQHF.

The chain joins TRBV6-1 to TRBJ1-2, with TRBD1 as a possible D gene (5 bases). The CDR3 runs 13 residues. CDR1 MNHNS and CDR2 SASEGT come from the germline V gene. V dropped 2 bases and J dropped 2 bases, with 6 bases sitting between them. As DNA, the CDR3 is TGTGCCAGCAGTGAAAGGGGAAACTATGGCTACACCTTC. Amino acid sequence: CASSERGNYGYTF.

This rearrangement joins TRBV6-6 to TRBJ2-1, with 10 bases matching TRBD2. The V and J ends lost 2 bases and 6 bases, in that order; junction bases with no gene match: 1. Germline CDR1 MNHNY, CDR2 SVGAGI (reference sequence). The CDR3 consists of 14 residues. The CDR3 loop reads CASSYGTSANEQFF. CDR3 DNA sequence: TGTGCCAGCAGTTACGGGACTAGCGCCAATGAGCAGTTCTTC.

This clone is categorized as medium-sized. The chain carries TRBV19 and TRBJ1-4; 12 positions match TRBD1. Germline trimming cut 5 bases from V and 8 bases from J; bases unmatched to any gene: 0. The CDR3 is 13 amino acids. The germline gives CDR1 LNHDA, CDR2 SQIVND (reference sequence). This CDR3 reads CASSGTGGEKLFF. CDR3 sequence (DNA): TGTGCCAGTAGTGGGACAGGGGGCGAAAAACTGTTTTTT.

This clone was found a few times. This chain connects TRBV12-3 or TRBV12-4 to TRBJ2-7, with a possible D match to TRBD2 (5 bases). The V and J ends lost 6 bases and 3 bases respectively, with 15 bases between them. The length of the CDR3 is 14 residues. This CDR3 is CASRRTAGNYEQYF. CDR3 sequence (DNA): TGTGCCAGCAGGCGGACTGCGGGCAACTACGAGCAGTACTTC.

The genes are TRBV15 and TRBJ2-7, with D unclear. The V gene lost 5 bases and the J gene lost 4 bases, with 18 bases spanning the gap. In germline, CDR1 is LNHNV, CDR2 YYDKDF (reference sequence). CDR3 length: 15 residues. CDR3 in amino acids: CATSEDPYGQYEQYF. CDR3 in DNA: TGTGCCACCAGCGAGGATCCATACGGGCAATACGAGCAGTACTTC. Full variable domain (outside the CDR3, taken from reference TRBV15 and TRBJ2-7): DAMVIQNPRYQVTQFGKPVTLSCSQTLNHNVMYWYQQKSSQAPKLLFHYYDKDFNNEADTPDNFQSRRPNTSFCFLDIRSPGLGDTAMYLCATSEDPYGQYEQYFGPGTRLTVT.

Only a few counts were recorded for this clone. The chain is built from TRBV28 and TRBJ2-7; TRBD2 matches 8 bases. J lost 1 base, V lost 5 bases, and 7 bases had no gene match. The germline V gene has CDR1 MDHEN and CDR2 SYDVKM. The CDR3 length is 15 residues. For the CDR3, the DNA is TGTGCCAGCAGTGCCCCCGGGGGGGGGTCCTACGAGCAGTACTTC. Its protein is CASSAPGGGSYEQYF.

This clone was found a few times. The chain combines TRBV6-1 with TRBJ2-2; 11 nucleotides align to TRBD2. The junction had 3 bases not matched to a gene; V was cut back by 7 bases and J by 5 bases. The CDR3 has 14 amino acids. Germline V gene data show CDR1 as MNHNS and CDR2 as SASEGT. The CDR3 DNA follows: TGTGCCAGCAAGGGACTAGCGGATACCGGGGAGCTGTTTTTT. Translated, it gives CASKGLADTGELFF.

The rearrangement joins TRBV13 to TRBJ2-2; D possibly matches TRBD1 or TRBD2 (5 bases each). There are 19 residues in the CDR3. Deletions cut 4 bases from V and 7 bases from J, with 28 bases between. Per germline, CDR1 PRHDT and CDR2 FYEKMQ (reference sequence). CDR3 nucleotides: TGTGCCAGCAGCTCCAACACGGACACTAACTACGAGCGGAACGGGGAGCTGTTTTTT. It encodes CASSSNTDTNYERNGELFF.

The CDR3 DNA reads as TGTGCCAGCAGCCCCTCGAGCCCCCGGGAGCTGTTTTTT. This encodes CASSPSSPRELFF. The chain uses TRBV7-3 and TRBJ2-2, with D uncertain. V dropped 5 bases and J dropped 9 bases, with 13 bases sitting between them. CDR1 and CDR2 (germline): SGHTA, FQGTGA. This CDR3 comprises 13 residues.

This clone was observed a few times. The chain uses TRBV15 and TRBJ1-2; D is possibly TRBD1 (6 bases). Trimming left V 0 bases short and J 4 bases short, with 12 bases between. The CDR3 spans 15 residues. Germline lookup yields CDR1 LNHNV and CDR2 YYDKDF (reference sequence). Here the CDR3 DNA reads TGTGCCACCAGCAGAGAGGGGGGGGCAGCCTATGGCTACACCTTC. This translates into CATSREGGAAYGYTF.

The table lists this clone with many counts. This chain links TRBV6-1 with TRBJ2-2; D is undetermined. CDR1 MNHNS and CDR2 SASEGT come from the germline V gene. The CDR3 sequence is 14 residues long. The V end lost 2 bases, the J end lost 5 bases, and 9 bases lay between the germline ends. The CDR3 protein is CASSESPETGELFF. CDR3 in DNA: TGTGCCAGCAGTGAATCGCCGGAAACCGGGGAGCTGTTTTTT.

The chain's CDR3 is CSASTTYEQYF. CDR3 DNA sequence: TGCAGTGCATCGACTACCTACGAGCAGTACTTC. The genes are TRBV20-1 and TRBJ2-7; TRBD2 is a possible D gene (5 bases). CDR1 is DFQATT and CDR2 is SNEGSKA in the germline V gene (reference sequence). Trimming took off 6 bases at V and 2 bases at J, with 8 bases between the two ends. This CDR3 has 11 amino acids.